These T cell receptor beta chains were read from a single sample in a study of cytomegalovirus exposure and HLA in healthy donors. Measured with immunoSEQ multiplex PCR; TCRdb has only the in-frame clones, and not every one. The sample yields tens of thousands of clones, nearly 80% seen once. Sequencing was carried out using PBMCs. The receptors derive from a woman aged 35 to 49 in good health and CMV-seropositive. The CDR3 runs from the conserved cysteine through the conserved F or W. D genes are given only for firm matches. Clone sizes are given selectively: once, few, many, or a class where the clone is expanded.

V gene: TRBV7-2
CDR3 length: 17
D gene: TRBD1
clone size: NA
J gene: TRBJ2-4
CDR3 DNA: TGTGCCAGCAGCGCGCAACGACAGGGGGCTGCCAAAAACATTCAGTACTTC
CDR3 protein: CASSAQRQGAAKNIQYF

V gene: TRBV6-5
CDR3 length: 15
D gene: NA
clone size: once
J gene: TRBJ2-5
CDR3 DNA: TGTGCCAGCAGTTACTCGAGTTATCGTGAAGAGACCCAGTACTTC
CDR3 protein: CASSYSSYREETQYF

V gene: TRBV10-3
CDR3 length: 13
D gene: TRBD1
clone size: NA
J gene: TRBJ2-1
CDR3 DNA: TGTGCCATCAGGGACAGGGTGGGAGGTGAGCAGTTCTTC
CDR3 protein: CAIRDRVGGEQFF

V gene: TRBV19
CDR3 length: 15
D gene: TRBD1
clone size: NA
J gene: TRBJ2-1
CDR3 DNA: TGTGCCAGTAGTATAGCGGGGACAGGGTCCAATGAGCAGTTCTTC
CDR3 protein: CASSIAGTGSNEQFF

V gene: TRBV9
CDR3 length: 15
D gene: TRBD2
clone size: NA
J gene: TRBJ2-7
CDR3 DNA: TGTGCCAGCAGCGAAAGCGGGACTAGCTCCTACGAGCAGTACTTC
CDR3 protein: CASSESGTSSYEQYF

V gene: TRBV6-1
CDR3 length: 14
D gene: TRBD1
clone size: NA
J gene: TRBJ1-4
CDR3 DNA: TGTGCCAGCAGCAGGACAGGGGGGCATGAAAAACTGTTTTTT
CDR3 protein: CASSRTGGHEKLFF

V gene: TRBV20-1
CDR3 length: 11
D gene: NA
clone size: NA
J gene: TRBJ2-1
CDR3 DNA: TGCAGTGCCACCCCAGGGAATGAGCAGTTCTTC
CDR3 protein: CSATPGNEQFF

V gene: TRBV7-6
CDR3 length: 16
D gene: TRBD2
clone size: NA
J gene: TRBJ2-1
CDR3 DNA: TGTGCCAGCAGCTTTAAGCGGGAGGGGTCCTACAATGAGCAGTTCTTC
CDR3 protein: CASSFKREGSYNEQFF

V gene: TRBV4-3
CDR3 length: 15
D gene: NA
clone size: NA
J gene: TRBJ2-1
CDR3 DNA: TGCGCCAGCAGCCCCGAGGGCAGTCTGGATAATGAGCAGTTCTTC
CDR3 protein: CASSPEGSLDNEQFF

V gene: TRBV29-1
CDR3 length: 14
D gene: NA
clone size: NA
J gene: TRBJ2-6
CDR3 DNA: TGCAGCGCGGAGATAAGCTCTGGGGCCAACGTCCTGACTTTC
CDR3 protein: CSAEISSGANVLTF

V gene: TRBV7-9
CDR3 length: 17
D gene: NA
clone size: NA
J gene: TRBJ2-7
CDR3 DNA: TGTTCCAGCACCATCAGAGTCGGACTCTCAGACTCCTACGAGCAGTACTTC
CDR3 protein: CSSTIRVGLSDSYEQYF

V gene: TRBV6-5
CDR3 length: 14
D gene: TRBD1
clone size: NA
J gene: TRBJ2-7
CDR3 DNA: TGTGCCAGCAGTGTGCAGACAGGGTACTACGAGCAGTACTTC
CDR3 protein: CASSVQTGYYEQYF

V gene: TRBV19
CDR3 length: 15
D gene: NA
clone size: NA
J gene: TRBJ2-2
CDR3 DNA: TGTGCCAGTAGCGGGGGACAGACGAACACCGGGGAGCTGTTTTTT
CDR3 protein: CASSGGQTNTGELFF

V gene: TRBV6-5
CDR3 length: 14
D gene: TRBD2
clone size: NA
J gene: TRBJ2-7
CDR3 DNA: TGTGCCACCCGCGGACTAGCGGACTCCTACGAGCAGTACTTC
CDR3 protein: CATRGLADSYEQYF

V gene: TRBV7-9
CDR3 length: 14
D gene: NA
clone size: NA
J gene: TRBJ2-5
CDR3 DNA: TGTGCCAGCAGCCTCGTTGCTAGTTTGGAGACCCAGTACTTC
CDR3 protein: CASSLVASLETQYF

V gene: TRBV5-1
CDR3 length: 15
D gene: TRBD2
clone size: NA
J gene: TRBJ2-7
CDR3 DNA: TGCGCCAGCAGCTTGTGGGACGGGGGAGGGTACGAGCAGTACTTC
CDR3 protein: CASSLWDGGGYEQYF

V gene: TRBV9
CDR3 length: 17
D gene: NA
clone size: once
J gene: TRBJ1-2
CDR3 DNA: TGTGCCAGCAGCGCGGGGGGGGGAGCGCGATTTAACTATGGCTACACCTTC
CDR3 protein: CASSAGGGARFNYGYTF

V gene: TRBV9
CDR3 length: 15
D gene: NA
clone size: NA
J gene: TRBJ1-4
CDR3 DNA: TGTGCCAGCAGCGTAGGGGGGGGAAGTAATGAAAAACTGTTTTTT
CDR3 protein: CASSVGGGSNEKLFF

V gene: TRBV18
CDR3 length: 13
D gene: NA
clone size: NA
J gene: TRBJ2-3
CDR3 DNA: TGTGCCAGCTCACCGACTAGCACAGATACGCAGTATTTT
CDR3 protein: CASSPTSTDTQYF

V gene: TRBV7-9
CDR3 length: 13
D gene: TRBD1
clone size: few
J gene: TRBJ2-4
CDR3 DNA: TGTGCCAGCAGATCGGGACAGGGGAACATTCAGTACTTC
CDR3 protein: CASRSGQGNIQYF

V gene: TRBV6-5
CDR3 length: 14
D gene: TRBD1
clone size: NA
J gene: TRBJ2-7
CDR3 DNA: TGTGCCAGCAGTCAAACCCAGACAAATATGGGACAGGCCTTC
CDR3 protein: CASSQTQTNMGQAF

V gene: TRBV7-6
CDR3 length: 17
D gene: TRBD2
clone size: NA
J gene: TRBJ2-1
CDR3 DNA: TGTGCCAGCAGCTCAGGAACTAGCGGGATGGGTCGGAATGAGCAGTTCTTC
CDR3 protein: CASSSGTSGMGRNEQFF

V gene: TRBV7-9
CDR3 length: 18
D gene: NA
clone size: NA
J gene: TRBJ1-4
CDR3 DNA: TGTTCCAGCAGCAGGCGCGGGCTTAGGGCTGCAACTAATGAAAAACTGTTTTTT
CDR3 protein: CSSSRRGLRAATNEKLFF

V gene: TRBV7-2
CDR3 length: 13
D gene: TRBD1
clone size: NA
J gene: TRBJ1-2
CDR3 DNA: TGTGCCAGCAGAATGGCACAGGGGAGTGGCTACACCTTC
CDR3 protein: CASRMAQGSGYTF

V gene: TRBV7-9
CDR3 length: 14
D gene: TRBD2
clone size: few
J gene: TRBJ2-1
CDR3 DNA: TGTGCCAGCAGCTTGACGGGACTAGCGAATGAGCAGTTCTTC
CDR3 protein: CASSLTGLANEQFF

V gene: TRBV5-6
CDR3 length: 13
D gene: NA
clone size: NA
J gene: TRBJ2-1
CDR3 DNA: TGTGCCAGCAGCTTGGTGGCCGAACCTGAGCAGTTCTTC
CDR3 protein: CASSLVAEPEQFF

V gene: TRBV19
CDR3 length: 14
D gene: NA
clone size: NA
J gene: TRBJ2-2
CDR3 DNA: TGTGCCAGTAGTACCTCAGGGGTTGCCGGGGAGCTGTTTTTT
CDR3 protein: CASSTSGVAGELFF

V gene: TRBV5-4
CDR3 length: 16
D gene: TRBD1
clone size: NA
J gene: TRBJ2-1
CDR3 DNA: TGTGCCAGCAGCTTGGGGGGGGACAGGGGCTACAATGAGCAGTTCTTC
CDR3 protein: CASSLGGDRGYNEQFF

V gene: TRBV4-3
CDR3 length: 15
D gene: NA
clone size: few
J gene: TRBJ2-5
CDR3 DNA: TGCGCCAGCAGCGTAGACAGGAACCCCCAAGAGACCCAGTACTTC
CDR3 protein: CASSVDRNPQETQYF

V gene: TRBV9
CDR3 length: 13
D gene: TRBD2
clone size: once
J gene: TRBJ2-4
CDR3 DNA: TGTGCCAGCAGCAGGACTAGTCAGAACATTCAGTACTTC
CDR3 protein: CASSRTSQNIQYF

V gene: TRBV4-2
CDR3 length: 14
D gene: TRBD1
clone size: NA
J gene: TRBJ2-7
CDR3 DNA: TGTGCCAGCAGCCAAGATCCAGGGGGCGAGGAGCAGTACTTC
CDR3 protein: CASSQDPGGEEQYF

V gene: TRBV5-4
CDR3 length: 14
D gene: TRBD2
clone size: NA
J gene: TRBJ2-1
CDR3 DNA: TGTGCCAGCAGCCCCTTAGCGGGAGCCTATGAGCAGTTCTTC
CDR3 protein: CASSPLAGAYEQFF

V gene: TRBV19
CDR3 length: 15
D gene: TRBD2
clone size: NA
J gene: TRBJ2-5
CDR3 DNA: TGTGCCAGTAGTACCCGACTAGCGGGAGGGGGGACCCAGTACTTC
CDR3 protein: CASSTRLAGGGTQYF

V gene: TRBV5-1
CDR3 length: 13
D gene: TRBD1
clone size: NA
J gene: TRBJ2-7
CDR3 DNA: TGCGCCAGCAGCGAGGGGGCTCTCTACGAGCAGTACTTC
CDR3 protein: CASSEGALYEQYF

V gene: TRBV29-1
CDR3 length: 14
D gene: NA
clone size: NA
J gene: TRBJ1-2
CDR3 DNA: TGCAGCGTTGACTTCGGCCAGGGTGACTATGGCTACACCTTC
CDR3 protein: CSVDFGQGDYGYTF

V gene: TRBV4-3
CDR3 length: 14
D gene: NA
clone size: NA
J gene: TRBJ1-3
CDR3 DNA: TGCGCCAGCAGCCAAGCTACGTTTGGAAACACCATATATTTT
CDR3 protein: CASSQATFGNTIYF

V gene: TRBV18
CDR3 length: 15
D gene: TRBD1
clone size: NA
J gene: TRBJ2-1
CDR3 DNA: TGTGCCAGCTCACCAGCCAGGGGGTCTGTGAATGAGCAGTTCTTC
CDR3 protein: CASSPARGSVNEQFF

V gene: TRBV11-3
CDR3 length: 13
D gene: TRBD1
clone size: NA
J gene: TRBJ2-7
CDR3 DNA: TGTGCCAGCAGATTGGACAGGGCCCACGAGCAGTACTTC
CDR3 protein: CASRLDRAHEQYF

V gene: TRBV7-3
CDR3 length: 15
D gene: NA
clone size: NA
J gene: TRBJ2-1
CDR3 DNA: TGTGCCAGCAGCTCCTGGCCGGGAACCTACAATGAGCAGTTCTTC
CDR3 protein: CASSSWPGTYNEQFF

V gene: TRBV5-1
CDR3 length: 15
D gene: TRBD1
clone size: once
J gene: TRBJ1-4
CDR3 DNA: TGCGCCAGCAGCACGGGACAGTCGCGGGAAGAAAAACTGTTTTTT
CDR3 protein: CASSTGQSREEKLFF

V gene: TRBV11-2
CDR3 length: 17
D gene: NA
clone size: few
J gene: TRBJ2-1
CDR3 DNA: TGTGCCAGCAGCTTATTGGGGAGTGGATTGGGTGGGAATGAGCAGTTCTTC
CDR3 protein: CASSLLGSGLGGNEQFF

V gene: TRBV7-8
CDR3 length: 14
D gene: NA
clone size: NA
J gene: TRBJ1-4
CDR3 DNA: TGTGCCAGCAGCTTAGGGTCGGGGAGTGAAAAACTGTTTTTT
CDR3 protein: CASSLGSGSEKLFF

V gene: TRBV13
CDR3 length: 15
D gene: TRBD2
clone size: NA
J gene: TRBJ2-7
CDR3 DNA: TGTGCCAGCAGCTCCGGGACTAGCGGGCCCTACGAGCAGTACTTC
CDR3 protein: CASSSGTSGPYEQYF

V gene: TRBV6-1
CDR3 length: 15
D gene: TRBD1
clone size: NA
J gene: TRBJ1-4
CDR3 DNA: TGTGCCAGCAGGAGGACAGGGGAGACTAATGAAAAACTGTTTTTT
CDR3 protein: CASRRTGETNEKLFF

V gene: TRBV28
CDR3 length: 15
D gene: TRBD1
clone size: NA
J gene: TRBJ1-5
CDR3 DNA: TGTGCCAGCAGTCTCCGGGACAGGGGGCGGCAGCCCCAGCATTTT
CDR3 protein: CASSLRDRGRQPQHF